This TCR beta chain was found in a study of blood T cell repertoires in COVID-19. Looking at the study overall: Both acute and convalescent COVID-19 samples were obtained from the United States, Italy and Spain. T cells, B-cell-depleted T cells, or PBMCs provided the cDNA or gDNA that served as material.

Under the authors' procedure: Reference gene primer amplification gave nucleated cell count estimates. Clones were read by immunoSEQ multiplex PCR, and TCRdb kept only the in-frame ones, dropping some. V and J calls and clone size are as listed in that table; D and trimming were resolved from the DNA. The table shows about 220,000 clones, with around 90% occurring only once. Cohort allocation depended upon clinical history that participants reported. Germline loops: CDR1 LNHNV, CDR2 YYDKDF (reference sequence). This CDR3 comprises 15 residues. With 0 bases removed from V and 0 bases from J, the gap between germline ends came to 7 bases.

This clonotype was sampled from a woman between 45 and 65 years old with acute COVID-19. The sequenced sample was PBMCs or T cells enriched from blood (not recorded which). V usage is TRBV15 and J usage is TRBJ2-3, with a weak D call TRBD1 (5 bases). CDR3: CATSRDQGSTDTQYF. DNA for the CDR3: TGTGCCACCAGCAGAGATCAGGGTAGCACAGATACGCAGTATTTT.